What follows describes a single TCR beta chain. Antigen: not known. TCRdb's copy holds only in-frame clones and misses some; the assay was immunoSEQ multiplex PCR. The sample has about a million clones; over 75% are singletons. Adult Caucasians living in Nashville, Tennessee made up all of the donors. This sample was included in a study of shared clonotypes between healthy human individuals. Whole-study findings and limits: Of the naive CD4 clonotypes, roughly 5% were shared across several donors.

The germline V gene encodes CDR1 MDHEN and CDR2 SYDVKM. CDR3 length: 14 residues. The sequenced sample was memory CD4+ T cells sorted from blood. Regarding subset: CD45RA-negative fraction. The origin of this receptor is a man between 18 and 29 years old in good health. V usage is TRBV28 and J usage is TRBJ1-4; D gene uncertain. Here the CDR3 DNA reads TGTGCGACGGTGGGAGAGGCGTTGGGGGAAAAACTGTTTTTT. It is translated as CATVGEALGEKLFF.